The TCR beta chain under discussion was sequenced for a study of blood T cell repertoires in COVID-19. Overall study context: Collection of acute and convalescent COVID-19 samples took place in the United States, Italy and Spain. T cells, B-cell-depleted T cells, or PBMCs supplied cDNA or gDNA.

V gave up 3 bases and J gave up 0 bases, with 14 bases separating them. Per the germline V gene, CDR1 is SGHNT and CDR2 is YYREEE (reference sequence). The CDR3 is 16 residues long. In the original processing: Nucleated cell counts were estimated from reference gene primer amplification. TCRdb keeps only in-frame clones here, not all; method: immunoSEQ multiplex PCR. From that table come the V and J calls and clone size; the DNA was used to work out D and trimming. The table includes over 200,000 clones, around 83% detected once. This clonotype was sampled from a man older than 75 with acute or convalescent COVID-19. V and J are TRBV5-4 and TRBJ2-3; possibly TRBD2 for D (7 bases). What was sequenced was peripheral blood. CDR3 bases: TGTGCCAGCAGCTCCATGGGGGGGGCAAGCACAGATACGCAGTATTTT. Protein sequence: CASSSMGGASTDTQYF.